A single T cell receptor beta chain is shown here with its context. This sample was included in a study of cytomegalovirus exposure and HLA in healthy donors. The PCR used 60 Vbeta and 13 Jbeta primers. The repertoire was sequenced with immunoSEQ multiplex PCR; TCRdb's copy has only in-frame clones and lacks some. The sample consists of about 170,000 clones, almost 75% of them appearing once. The CDR3 loop spans 19 amino acids. Germline values: CDR1 MGHRA, CDR2 YSYEKL. The J segment lost 0 bases and the V segment lost 4 bases, leaving 12 bases of the junction unmatched. This TCR derives from a woman aged 18-29 years in good health and CMV-seropositive. The material sequenced was PBMCs. The chain combines TRBV4-1 with TRBJ2-1, with 10 bases aligning to TRBD2. The CDR3 DNA reads as TGCGCCAGCAGCCTTAGGACTAGCGGCGTTTCTAGCTCCTACAATGAGCAGTTCTTC. Protein sequence: CASSLRTSGVSSSYNEQFF.